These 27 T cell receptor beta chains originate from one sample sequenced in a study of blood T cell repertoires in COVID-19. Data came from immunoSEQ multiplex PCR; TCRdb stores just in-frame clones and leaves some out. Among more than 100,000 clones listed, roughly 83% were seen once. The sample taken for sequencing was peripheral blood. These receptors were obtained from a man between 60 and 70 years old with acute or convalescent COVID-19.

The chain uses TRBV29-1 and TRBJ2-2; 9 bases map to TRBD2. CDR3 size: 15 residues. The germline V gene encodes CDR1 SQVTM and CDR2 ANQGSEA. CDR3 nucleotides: TGCGGATCGACTAGCGGTCCAAGAGGGTCCGGGGAGCTGTTTTTT. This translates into CGSTSGPRGSGELFF.

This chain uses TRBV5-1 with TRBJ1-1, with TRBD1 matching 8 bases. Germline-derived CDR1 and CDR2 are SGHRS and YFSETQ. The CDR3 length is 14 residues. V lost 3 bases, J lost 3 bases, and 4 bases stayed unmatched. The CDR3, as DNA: TGCGCCAGCAGCTCGGACAGGGATTACACTGAAGCTTTCTTT. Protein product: CASSSDRDYTEAFF.

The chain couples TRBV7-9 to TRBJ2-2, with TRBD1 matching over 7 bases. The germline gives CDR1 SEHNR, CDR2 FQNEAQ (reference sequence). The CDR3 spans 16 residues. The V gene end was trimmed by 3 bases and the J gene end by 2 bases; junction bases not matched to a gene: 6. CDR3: CASSFVGQPNTGELFF. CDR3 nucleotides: TGTGCCAGCAGCTTCGTGGGACAGCCAAACACCGGGGAGCTGTTTTTT.

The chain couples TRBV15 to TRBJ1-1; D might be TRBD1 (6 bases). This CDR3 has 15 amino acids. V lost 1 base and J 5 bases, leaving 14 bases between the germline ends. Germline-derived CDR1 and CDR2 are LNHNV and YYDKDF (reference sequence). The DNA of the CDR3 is TGTGCCACCAGCAGAGCGGGCTCGAGGGGGACTGAAGCTTTCTTT. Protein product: CATSRAGSRGTEAFF.

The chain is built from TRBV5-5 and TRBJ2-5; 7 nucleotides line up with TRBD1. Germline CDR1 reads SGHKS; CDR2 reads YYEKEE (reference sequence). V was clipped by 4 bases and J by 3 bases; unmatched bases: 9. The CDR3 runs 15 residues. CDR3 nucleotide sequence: TGTGCCAGCAGCCGGTCCGGGACAGAGAAAGAGACCCAGTACTTC. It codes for CASSRSGTEKETQYF. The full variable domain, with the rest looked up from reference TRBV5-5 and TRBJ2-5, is DAGVTQSPTHLIKTRGQQVTLRCSPISGHKSVSWYQQVLGQGPQFIFQYYEKEERGRGNFPDRFSARQFPNYSSELNVNALLLGDSALYLCASSRSGTEKETQYFGPGTRLLVL.

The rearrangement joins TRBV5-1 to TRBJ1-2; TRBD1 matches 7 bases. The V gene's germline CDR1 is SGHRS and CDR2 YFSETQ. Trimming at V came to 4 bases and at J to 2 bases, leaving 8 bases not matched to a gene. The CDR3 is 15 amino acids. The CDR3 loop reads CASSTEPTGNYGYTF. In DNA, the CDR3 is TGCGCCAGCAGCACGGAGCCGACAGGGAACTATGGCTACACCTTC.

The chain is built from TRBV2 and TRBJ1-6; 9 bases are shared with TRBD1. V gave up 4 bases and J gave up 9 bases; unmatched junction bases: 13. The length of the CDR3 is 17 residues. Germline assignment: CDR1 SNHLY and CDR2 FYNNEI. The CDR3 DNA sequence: TGTGCCAGCAGTGCTAAAGGAGGACAGGGGTTCGGTTCACCCCTCCACTTT. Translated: CASSAKGGQGFGSPLHF.

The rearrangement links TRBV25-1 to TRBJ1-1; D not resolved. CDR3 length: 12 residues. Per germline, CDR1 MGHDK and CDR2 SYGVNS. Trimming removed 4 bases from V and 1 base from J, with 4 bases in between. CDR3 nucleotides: TGTGCCAGCAGTGCAAAGAACACTGAAGCTTTCTTT. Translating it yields CASSAKNTEAFF.

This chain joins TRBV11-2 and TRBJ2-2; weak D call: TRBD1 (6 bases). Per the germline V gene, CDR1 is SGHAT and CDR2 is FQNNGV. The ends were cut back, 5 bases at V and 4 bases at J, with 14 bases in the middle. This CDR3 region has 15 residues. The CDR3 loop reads CASSRGRGSTGELFF. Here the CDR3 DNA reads TGTGCCAGCAGCCGCGGCAGGGGAAGCACCGGGGAGCTGTTTTTT.

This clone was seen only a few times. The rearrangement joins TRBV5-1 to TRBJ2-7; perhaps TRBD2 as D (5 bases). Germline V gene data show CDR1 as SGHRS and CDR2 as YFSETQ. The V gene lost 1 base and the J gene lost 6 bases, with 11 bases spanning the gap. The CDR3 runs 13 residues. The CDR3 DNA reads TGCGCCAGCAGCTTGTTCCGGGAAGGCGAGCAGTACTTC. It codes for CASSLFREGEQYF.

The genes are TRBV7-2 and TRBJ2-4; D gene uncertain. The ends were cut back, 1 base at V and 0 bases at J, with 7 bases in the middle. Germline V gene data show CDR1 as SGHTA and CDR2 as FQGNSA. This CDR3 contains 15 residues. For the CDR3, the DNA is TGTGCCAGCAGCTTAGGTGGGCTAGCCAAAAACATTCAGTACTTC. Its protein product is CASSLGGLAKNIQYF.

The CDR3 protein is CASSSQGAWTEAFF. CDR3 DNA sequence: TGTGCCAGCAGTTCGCAGGGGGCGTGGACTGAAGCTTTCTTT. V and J are TRBV27 and TRBJ1-1; 8 positions agree with TRBD1. The CDR3 has 14 amino acids. Germline loops: CDR1 MNHEY, CDR2 SMNVEV (reference sequence). The V gene end was trimmed by 4 bases and the J gene end by 5 bases; junction bases not matched to a gene: 6.

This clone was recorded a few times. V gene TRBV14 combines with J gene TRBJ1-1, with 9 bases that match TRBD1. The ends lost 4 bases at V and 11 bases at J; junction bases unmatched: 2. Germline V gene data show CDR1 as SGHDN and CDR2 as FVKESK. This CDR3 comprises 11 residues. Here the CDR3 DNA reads TGTGCCAGCAGCCGAGGGACAGGGGCTTTCTTT. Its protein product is CASSRGTGAFF.

The DNA for the CDR3 is TGTGCCAGCAGCCGTGGACAGGGGCTGAACACTGAAGCTTTCTTT. Residues: CASSRGQGLNTEAFF. This chain links TRBV7-9 with TRBJ1-1; 9 bases match TRBD1. CDR1 is SEHNR, CDR2 FQNEAQ, per germline (reference sequence). The CDR3 is made up of 15 amino acids. Germline trimming cut 5 bases from V and 0 bases from J; bases unmatched to any gene: 4.

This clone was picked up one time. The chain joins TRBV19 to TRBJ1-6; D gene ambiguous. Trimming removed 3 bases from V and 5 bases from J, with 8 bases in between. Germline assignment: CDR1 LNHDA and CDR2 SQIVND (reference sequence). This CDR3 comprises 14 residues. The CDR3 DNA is TGTGCCAGTAGTATGAACACCAATAATTCACCCCTCCACTTT. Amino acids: CASSMNTNNSPLHF.

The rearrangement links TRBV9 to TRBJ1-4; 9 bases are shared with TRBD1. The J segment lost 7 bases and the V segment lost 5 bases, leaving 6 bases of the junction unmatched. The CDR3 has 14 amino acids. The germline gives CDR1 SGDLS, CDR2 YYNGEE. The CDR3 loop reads CASSLQGAGEKLFF. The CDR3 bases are TGTGCCAGCAGTTTACAGGGGGCAGGTGAAAAACTGTTTTTT.

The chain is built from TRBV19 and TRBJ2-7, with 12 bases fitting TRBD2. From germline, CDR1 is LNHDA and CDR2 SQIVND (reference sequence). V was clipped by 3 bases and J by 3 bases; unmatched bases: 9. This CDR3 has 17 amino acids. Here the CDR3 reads CASSMPITSGRFYEQYF. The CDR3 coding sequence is TGTGCCAGTAGTATGCCCATAACTAGCGGGAGGTTCTACGAGCAGTACTTC. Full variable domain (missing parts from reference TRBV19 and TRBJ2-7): DGGITQSPKYLFRKEGQNVTLSCEQNLNHDAMYWYRQDPGQGLRLIYYSQIVNDFQKGDIAEGYSVSREKKESFPLTVTSAQKNPTAFYLCASSMPITSGRFYEQYFGPGTRLTVT.

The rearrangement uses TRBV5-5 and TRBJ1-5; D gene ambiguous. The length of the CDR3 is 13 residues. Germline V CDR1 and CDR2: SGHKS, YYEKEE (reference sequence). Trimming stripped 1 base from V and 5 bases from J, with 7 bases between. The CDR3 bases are TGTGCCAGCAGCTTGATGGGAGATCAGCCCCAGCATTTT. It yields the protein CASSLMGDQPQHF.

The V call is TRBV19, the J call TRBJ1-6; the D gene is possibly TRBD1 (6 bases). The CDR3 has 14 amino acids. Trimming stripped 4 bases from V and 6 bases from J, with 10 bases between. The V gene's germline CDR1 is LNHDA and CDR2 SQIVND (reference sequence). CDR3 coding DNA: TGTGCCAGTAGTAATGAACAGGGTAATTCACCCCTCCACTTT. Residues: CASSNEQGNSPLHF.

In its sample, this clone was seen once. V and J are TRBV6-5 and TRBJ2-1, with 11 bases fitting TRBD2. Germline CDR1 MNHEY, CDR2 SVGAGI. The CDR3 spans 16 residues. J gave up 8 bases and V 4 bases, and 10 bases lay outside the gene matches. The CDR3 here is CASSSSTSGGRDEQFF. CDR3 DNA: TGTGCCAGCAGTTCCTCCACTAGCGGGGGACGGGATGAGCAGTTCTTC.

The CDR3 DNA reads TGTGCCGCATCGACAGGGGGCGGGGCCGAGCAGTACTTC. It is translated as CAASTGGGAEQYF. This chain joins TRBV25-1 and TRBJ2-7; 10 nucleotides match TRBD1. The CDR3 runs 13 residues. The germline V gene has CDR1 MGHDK and CDR2 SYGVNS. V was pared by 11 bases and J by 6 bases, with 10 bases of the junction left unmatched.

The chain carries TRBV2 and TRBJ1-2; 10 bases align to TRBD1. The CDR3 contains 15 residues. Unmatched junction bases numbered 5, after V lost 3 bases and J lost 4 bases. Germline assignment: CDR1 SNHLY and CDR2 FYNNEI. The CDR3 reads CASSDRTGGLYGYTF. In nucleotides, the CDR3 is TGTGCCAGCAGTGACAGGACAGGGGGACTCTATGGCTACACCTTC.

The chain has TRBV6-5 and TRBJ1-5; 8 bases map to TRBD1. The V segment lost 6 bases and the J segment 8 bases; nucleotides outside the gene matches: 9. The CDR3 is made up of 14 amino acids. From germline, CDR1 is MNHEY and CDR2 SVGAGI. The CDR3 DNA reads TGTGCCAGCAGGGGGGACAGGTTTTTCGAGCCCCAGCATTTT. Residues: CASRGDRFFEPQHF.

Here the CDR3 reads CASMPGQLANQPQHF. The CDR3 DNA follows: TGTGCCAGCATGCCGGGACAACTTGCGAATCAGCCCCAGCATTTT. The genes are TRBV7-9 and TRBJ1-5; D may be TRBD1 (6 bases). The CDR3 is 15 amino acids. V lost 7 bases to trimming and J lost 4 bases, with 17 bases between them. Germline values: CDR1 SEHNR, CDR2 FQNEAQ (reference sequence). The full variable domain, completed using reference TRBV7-9 and TRBJ1-5, is DTGVSQNPRHKITKRGQNVTFRCDPISEHNRLYWYRQTLGQGPEFLTYFQNEAQLEKSRLLSDRFSAERPKGSFSTLEIQRTEQGDSAMYLCASMPGQLANQPQHFGDGTRLSIL.

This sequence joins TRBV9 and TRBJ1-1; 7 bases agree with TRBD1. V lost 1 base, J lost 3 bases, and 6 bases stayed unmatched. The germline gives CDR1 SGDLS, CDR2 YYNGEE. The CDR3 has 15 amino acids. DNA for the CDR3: TGTGCCAGCAGCGTACCCCCCACAGGGGACACTGAAGCTTTCTTT. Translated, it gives CASSVPPTGDTEAFF.

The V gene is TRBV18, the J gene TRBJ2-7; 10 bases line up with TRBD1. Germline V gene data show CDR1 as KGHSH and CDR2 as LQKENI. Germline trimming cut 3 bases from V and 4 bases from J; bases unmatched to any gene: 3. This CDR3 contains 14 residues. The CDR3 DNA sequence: TGTGCCAGCTCACCGGGACAGGGGAGGTACGAGCAGTACTTC. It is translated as CASSPGQGRYEQYF. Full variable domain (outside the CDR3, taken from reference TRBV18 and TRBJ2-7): NAGVMQNPRHLVRRRGQEARLRCSPMKGHSHVYWYRQLPEEGLKFMVYLQKENIIDESGMPKERFSAEFPKEGPSILRIQQVVRGDSAAYFCASSPGQGRYEQYFGPGTRLTVT.

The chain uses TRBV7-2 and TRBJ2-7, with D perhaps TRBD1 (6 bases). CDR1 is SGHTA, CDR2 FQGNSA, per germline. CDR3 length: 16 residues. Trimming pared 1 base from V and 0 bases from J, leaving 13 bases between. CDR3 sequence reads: CASSLGSGADSYEQYF. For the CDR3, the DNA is TGTGCCAGCAGCTTAGGATCAGGGGCGGACTCCTACGAGCAGTACTTC.